This TCR beta chain was obtained from a study of shared clonotypes between healthy human individuals. CD8 cells classed as naive were CD45RO-negative and positively selected for CCR7, excluding terminally differentiated effector memory CD45RA+ cells. Study processing details: In the immunoSEQ data, sequences were junction-only and lacked quality scores, so filtering differed. Sequencing used immunoSEQ multiplex PCR; TCRdb keeps in-frame clones, though not all of them. The V and J calls and clone size are taken from that table; D and trimming were inferred from the DNA. The sample consists of some 1,900,000 clones, 85% to 95% of them appearing once. Notes on this clone: Antigen specificity is unknown.

Trimming pared 5 bases from V and 0 bases from J, leaving 8 bases between. The CDR3 is 13 residues long. Germline V CDR1 and CDR2: MNHEY, SMNVEV (reference sequence). Overall study results and limits: Naive subsets tended to show greater estimated richness than memory subsets.

The receptor comes from a man between 18 and 35 years old in good health. Sequencing was carried out using naive CD8+ T cells sorted from blood. The J gene is TRBJ2-7, the V gene TRBV27; D ambiguous. The CDR3, as DNA: TGTGCCAGCAGTCGGATGAGCTCCTACGAGCAGTACTTC. It encodes CASSRMSSYEQYF.